Below, 31 T cell receptor beta chains from the same sample are listed, as sequenced in a study of breast tumors, draining lymph nodes, adjacent tissues. TCRdb independently ran MiXCR on the multiplex PCR reads; one entry per CDR3 protein. This table holds some 170,000 distinct CDR3 sequences, around a third found once. Breast cancer patients provided tissue from their axillary draining lymph nodes. Sequencing used axillary lymph node tissue. These receptors were taken from a female donor with breast cancer. Some clones in this sample may be carry-over from other donors' samples.

The J gene is TRBJ1-5, the V gene TRBV6-5; TRBD1 matches at 7 bases. V trimming: 2 bases; J trimming: 5 bases; junction bases outside the gene matches: 18. The CDR3 runs to 19 residues. In germline, CDR1 is MNHEY, CDR2 SVGAGI. The CDR3 loop reads CASSYQGDGGTKVDQPQHF. The CDR3 DNA reads TGTGCCAGCAGTTACCAGGGGGACGGGGGGACCAAGGTTGATCAGCCCCAGCATTTT.

In this sample, this clonotype turned up many times. This chain links TRBV20-1 with TRBJ2-6; 7 nucleotides align to TRBD1. Germline V gene lookup returns CDR1 DFQATT and CDR2 SNEGSKA (reference sequence). The CDR3 is 18 amino acids. Germline trimming cut 2 bases from V and 1 base from J; bases unmatched to any gene: 11. Here the CDR3 reads CSARITQGRNSGANVLTF. The CDR3 region has the DNA TGCAGTGCTAGAATAACACAGGGGCGTAATTCTGGGGCCAACGTCCTGACTTTC.

The chain couples TRBV29-1 to TRBJ2-7; TRBD2 matches at 9 bases. The V gene's germline CDR1 is SQVTM and CDR2 ANQGSEA. CDR3 size: 13 residues. With 6 bases clipped from V and 3 bases from J, the junction kept 6 bases outside the gene matches. The CDR3 DNA reads as TGCAGCGTCAAAGGCGGGGGGGACTACGAGCAGTACTTC. Amino acids: CSVKGGGDYEQYF.

As for this clonotype: The junction departs from the called germline gene at one end, perhaps through a read error. This chain connects TRBV28 to TRBJ1-3, with D possibly matching TRBD1 (6 bases). The V gene's germline CDR1 is MDHEN and CDR2 SYDVKM. The CDR3 is made up of 15 amino acids. The CDR3 nucleotides read TGTGCCAGCAGTTCTGGGGGGCGAGGTGGAAACACCATACATTTT. It yields the protein CASSSGGRGGNTIHF.

This clonotype was counted ten times or more. V usage is TRBV12-3 or TRBV12-4 and J usage is TRBJ1-2; D is ambiguous. The CDR3 is 15 residues long. V lost 6 bases and J lost 5, with 19 bases in between. CDR3 nucleotide sequence: TGTGCCAGCAGCCACACCAGCACGACGGAATATGGCTACACCTTC. Its translation is CASSHTSTTEYGYTF.

With regard to this clonotype: A much larger clone sits a single nucleotide away, making a read error possible. V gene TRBV5-6 combines with J gene TRBJ2-7, with D uncertain. The CDR3 totals 14 residues. Germline CDR1 reads SGHDT; CDR2 reads YYEEEE. Trimming cost V 2 bases and J 5 bases, with 14 bases left between them. The chain's CDR3 is CASSFLTAMHEQYF. CDR3 in DNA: TGTGCCAGCAGCTTCCTTACCGCCATGCACGAGCAGTACTTC.

This clonotype was picked up many times. The chain joins TRBV20-1 to TRBJ2-3; D call uncertain. Germline values: CDR1 DFQATT, CDR2 SNEGSKA (reference sequence). This CDR3 region has 15 residues. V was shortened by 6 bases and J by 1 base, with 17 bases between the two germline ends. The CDR3 sequence: CSARVFVRRTDTQYF. The CDR3 DNA reads as TGCAGTGCCCGAGTATTCGTTCGGCGCACAGATACGCAGTATTTT.

The table lists this clonotype with many counts. This chain's CDR3 is CSATRPDSLSYEQYF. Here the CDR3 DNA reads TGCAGTGCTACTCGACCGGACAGCCTTTCCTACGAGCAGTACTTC. This chain connects TRBV20-1 to TRBJ2-7; perhaps TRBD1 as D (6 bases). Germline V gene lookup returns CDR1 DFQATT and CDR2 SNEGSKA (reference sequence). The CDR3 consists of 15 residues. Deletions cut 4 bases from V and 1 base from J, with 17 bases between.

The table lists this clonotype with many counts. The J gene is TRBJ2-7, the V gene TRBV7-8; the match to TRBD2 covers 8 bases. There are 15 residues in the CDR3. Germline trimming cut 2 bases from V and 2 bases from J; bases unmatched to any gene: 5. Germline V gene lookup returns CDR1 SGHVS and CDR2 FQNEAQ. CDR3 sequence reads: CASSLSNGGAYEQYF. CDR3 coding DNA: TGTGCCAGCAGCTTATCTAACGGGGGGGCCTACGAGCAGTACTTC.

The rearrangement uses TRBV9 and TRBJ2-1, with 10 bases that match TRBD1. Looked up from germline, CDR1 is SGDLS and CDR2 is YYNGEE. The CDR3 has 13 amino acids. V lost 10 bases to trimming and J lost 3 bases; unmatched junction nucleotides: 4. CDR3 bases: TGTGCCTCAGGGACAGGGGTCTACAATGAGCAGTTCTTC. It specifies CASGTGVYNEQFF.

This clonotype was recorded many times. The rearrangement links TRBV12-3 or TRBV12-4 to TRBJ2-5; D is uncertain. The CDR3 has 14 amino acids. V lost 2 bases and J 5 bases, leaving 12 bases between the germline ends. The CDR3 is CASSLRQPKETQYF. In nucleotides, the CDR3 is TGTGCCAGCAGTTTAAGGCAGCCTAAGGAGACCCAGTACTTC.

Comments on this clonotype: A single base separates this from a much larger clone, so it may be a read error. The DNA for the CDR3 is TGTGCCAGCAGCTTGGGGAGTGGAACAGATACGCAGTGTTTT. Translation gives CASSLGSGTDTQCF. J is TRBJ2-3 and V is TRBV5-6; D not certain. Germline V gene sequence: CDR1 SGHDT, CDR2 YYEEEE. The CDR3 loop spans 14 amino acids.

This clonotype was seen only a few times. This sequence joins TRBV19 and TRBJ1-5, with D possibly TRBD1 on 6 matching bases. Trimming took 1 base from V and 0 from J, leaving 22 bases between them. Germline V gene sequence: CDR1 LNHDA, CDR2 SQIVND (reference sequence). The CDR3 contains 20 residues. CDR3 nucleotides: TGTGCCAGTAGTATAGGCGAGAGGGGGGAGACACGGAATAGCAATCAGCCCCAGCATTTT. This translates into CASSIGERGETRNSNQPQHF.

This chain connects TRBV9 to TRBJ2-2, with a weak D call TRBD2 (5 bases). This CDR3 spans 16 amino acids. Germline V gives CDR1 SGDLS, CDR2 YYNGEE. V was pared by 4 bases and J by 4 bases, with 17 bases between. CDR3 in amino acids: CASSLGARGSTGELFF. DNA for the CDR3: TGTGCCAGCAGCCTCGGAGCCCGAGGGTCCACCGGGGAGCTGTTTTTT.

This clonotype was observed many times. J is TRBJ1-6 and V is TRBV7-3; D gene unclear. This CDR3 has 16 amino acids. Between the trimmed V and J ends, which lost 1 base and 0 bases, there was a span of 7 bases. Germline values: CDR1 SGHTA, CDR2 FQGTGA. The CDR3 region is CASSLRSSSYNSPLHF. The DNA for the CDR3 is TGTGCCAGCAGCTTAAGATCGAGCTCCTATAATTCACCCCTCCACTTT.

This clonotype was picked up many times. V gene TRBV6-1 combines with J gene TRBJ2-3; 8 bases line up with TRBD2. The CDR3 spans 16 residues. The V gene end was trimmed by 5 bases and the J gene end by 1 base; junction bases not matched to a gene: 8. Germline V gene data show CDR1 as MNHNS and CDR2 as SASEGT. The CDR3 reads CASSPKKAGGTDTQYF. DNA of the CDR3: TGTGCCAGCAGTCCCAAAAAAGCGGGGGGCACAGATACGCAGTATTTT.

This clonotype was recorded many times. The chain recombines TRBV27 with TRBJ2-7; 7 bases match TRBD2. V trimming: 2 bases; J trimming: 2 bases; junction bases outside the gene matches: 6. This CDR3 spans 15 amino acids. Looked up from germline, CDR1 is MNHEY and CDR2 is SMNVEV (reference sequence). This chain's CDR3 is CASSLNGLGAYEQYF. CDR3 in DNA: TGTGCCAGCAGTTTAAACGGACTAGGGGCCTACGAGCAGTACTTC.

This clonotype turned up a few times. The J gene is TRBJ2-5, the V gene TRBV6-1; 8 bases agree with TRBD1. The germline gives CDR1 MNHNS, CDR2 SASEGT. CDR3 size: 15 residues. Unmatched junction bases numbered 11, after V lost 6 bases and J lost 5 bases. This CDR3 is CASRHQGARGETQYF. The CDR3 DNA is TGTGCCAGCAGACACCAGGGGGCCCGCGGGGAGACCCAGTACTTC.

About this clonotype itself: At one boundary the junction diverges from the germline segment, which might be a read error. The V call is TRBV12-3 or TRBV12-4, the J call TRBJ1-3; 12 bases are shared with TRBD1. The CDR3 is 17 amino acids. The CDR3 DNA sequence: TGTGCCAGCAGTTTCTGGGACAGGGGGCGGAAAGGAAACACCATACATTTT. Protein sequence: CASSFWDRGRKGNTIHF.

On this clonotype: Here the CDR3 omits its conserved ending phenylalanine or tryptophan, so a read error is the likely source. V and J are TRBV7-2 and TRBJ2-5, with 9 positions matching TRBD1. This CDR3 has 13 amino acids. Germline values: CDR1 SGHTA, CDR2 FQGNSA. The CDR3 loop reads CASSRTGEETQYL. CDR3 sequence (DNA): TGTGCCAGCAGCCGGACAGGGGAAGAAACCCAGTACCTC.

This clonotype was detected only once. The genes are TRBV11-2 and TRBJ1-5; the match to TRBD1 covers 8 bases. The CDR3 runs to 16 residues. Losses at the gene ends were 5 bases for V and 3 bases for J; bases not matched to a gene: 9. Looked up from germline, CDR1 is SGHAT and CDR2 is FQNNGV. The CDR3 loop is CASSPPDREANQPQHF. As DNA, the CDR3 is TGTGCCAGCAGCCCCCCGGACAGGGAGGCCAATCAGCCCCAGCATTTT. Full variable domain (rest looked up from reference TRBV11-2 and TRBJ1-5): EAGVAQSPRYKIIEKRQSVAFWCNPISGHATLYWYQQILGQGPKLLIQFQNNGVVDDSQLPKDRFSAERLKGVDSTLKIQPAKLEDSAVYLCASSPPDREANQPQHFGDGTRLSIL.

Worth noting for this clonotype: This may be a read error: a much more frequent sequence differs by one nucleotide. The V call is TRBV9, the J call TRBJ2-2; 9 nucleotides align to TRBD2. The trim removed 0 bases at V and 6 bases at J, leaving 12 bases unmatched. The CDR3 loop spans 18 amino acids. The germline V gene has CDR1 SGDLS and CDR2 YYNGEE. CDR3 residues: CASSVGGSGGLVAGELFF. For the CDR3, the DNA is TGTGCCAGCAGCGTAGGGGGTAGCGGGGGCCTGGTCGCCGGGGAGCTGTTTTTT.

At least ten counts were recorded for this clonotype. The chain employs TRBV6-5 and TRBJ1-2; TRBD1 matches at 9 bases. Trimming removed 5 bases from V and 8 bases from J; junction bases left unmatched: 12. The germline V gene encodes CDR1 MNHEY and CDR2 SVGAGI. The length of the CDR3 is 15 residues. In DNA form, the CDR3 reads TGTGCCAGCAGTCGGGGACAGGGTCTGTTCGGGGGCTACACCTTC. This sequence encodes CASSRGQGLFGGYTF.

Many counts were recorded for this clonotype. This rearrangement joins TRBV4-1 to TRBJ1-2; 9 nucleotides agree with TRBD1. The CDR3 is made up of 14 amino acids. V shed 2 bases and J 6 bases; nucleotides not matched to a gene: 4. Germline V gene data show CDR1 as MGHRA and CDR2 as YSYEKL. CDR3 in amino acids: CASSQRQGVDGYTF. The CDR3 DNA reads as TGCGCCAGCAGCCAACGACAGGGGGTGGATGGCTACACCTTC.

Points on this clonotype: Since the CDR3 does not end with the conserved phenylalanine or tryptophan, this likely comes from a read error. This chain uses TRBV14 with TRBJ2-2; D unresolved. CDR1 is SGHDN, CDR2 FVKESK, per germline. CDR3 length: 14 residues. The ends were cut back, 0 bases at V and 5 bases at J, with 7 bases in the middle. The CDR3 bases are TGTGCCAGCAGCCAAGATTGGGGAACCGGGGAGCTGTTTTCT. Its translation: CASSQDWGTGELFS.

Regarding this clonotype: This likely comes from a read error, as the CDR3 has no conserved phenylalanine or tryptophan at its end. V usage is TRBV20-1 and J usage is TRBJ2-5; 9 bases match TRBD1. Germline loops: CDR1 DFQATT, CDR2 SNEGSKA (reference sequence). Trimming took 0 bases from V and 5 from J; bases not matched to a gene: 4. The CDR3 spans 14 residues. CDR3 nucleotides: TGCAGTGCTAGAGACGGGACAGGGCTTGAGACCCAGTACCTC. Encoded protein: CSARDGTGLETQYL.

This clonotype was seen repeatedly, ten times or more. This chain joins TRBV5-1 and TRBJ1-4; 7 nucleotides line up with TRBD1. Per germline, CDR1 SGHRS and CDR2 YFSETQ. This CDR3 contains 16 residues. The V and J ends lost 3 bases and 6 bases, in that order; junction bases with no gene match: 11. In nucleotides, the CDR3 is TGCGCCAGCAGCTCGACTGGGAGGGGGCGAGATGAAAAACTGTTTTTT. As protein: CASSSTGRGRDEKLFF.

This clonotype was counted ten times or more. The chain is built from TRBV20-1 and TRBJ1-3; 7 bases agree with TRBD1. V lost 3 bases and J lost 0; bases outside the gene matches: 11. The CDR3 contains 17 residues. Germline V gives CDR1 DFQATT, CDR2 SNEGSKA (reference sequence). The CDR3: CSASIKQGPSSGNTIYF. CDR3 sequence (DNA): TGCAGTGCTAGTATTAAACAGGGGCCCAGCTCTGGAAACACCATATATTTT.

This clonotype was seen ten or more times. V gene TRBV12-3 or TRBV12-4 combines with J gene TRBJ1-2, with no clear D. This CDR3 contains 16 residues. The V gene lost 2 bases and the J gene lost 8 bases, with 21 bases spanning the gap. The CDR3 loop is CASSLSGEALRRGYTF. The CDR3 DNA reads as TGTGCCAGCAGTTTAAGCGGTGAAGCCCTGAGGAGGGGCTACACCTTC.

J is TRBJ1-1 and V is TRBV12-3 or TRBV12-4; possible D gene TRBD1, 5 bases. The CDR3 contains 15 residues. V lost 3 bases, J lost 2 bases, and 13 bases lay in between. In DNA form, the CDR3 reads TGTGCCAGCAGTTTTTTGCAGGGACCCAACACTGAAGCTTTCTTT. Translation gives CASSFLQGPNTEAFF.

Comment on this clonotype: A read error may explain this, as a much larger clone is one base away. V is TRBV6-2 or TRBV6-3 and J is TRBJ2-7; unclear D gene. This CDR3 contains 14 residues. Per germline, CDR1 MNHEY and CDR2 SVGEGT. The CDR3 protein is CASSYSLVAHEQCF. Written as DNA, the CDR3 is TGTGCCAGCAGTTACTCCCTAGTCGCCCACGAGCAGTGCTTC.